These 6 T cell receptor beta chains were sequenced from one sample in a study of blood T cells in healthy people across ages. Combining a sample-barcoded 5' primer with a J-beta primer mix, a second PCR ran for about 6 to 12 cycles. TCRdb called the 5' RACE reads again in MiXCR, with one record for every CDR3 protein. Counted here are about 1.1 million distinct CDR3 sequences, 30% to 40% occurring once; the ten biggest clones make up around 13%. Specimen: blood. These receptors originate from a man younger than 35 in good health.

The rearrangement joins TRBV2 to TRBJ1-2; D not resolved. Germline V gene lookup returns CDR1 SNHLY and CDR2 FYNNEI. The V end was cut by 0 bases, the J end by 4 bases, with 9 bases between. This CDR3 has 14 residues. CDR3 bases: TGTGCCAGCAGTGAAGCAGAGACTGCCTATGGCTACACCTTC. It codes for CASSEAETAYGYTF.

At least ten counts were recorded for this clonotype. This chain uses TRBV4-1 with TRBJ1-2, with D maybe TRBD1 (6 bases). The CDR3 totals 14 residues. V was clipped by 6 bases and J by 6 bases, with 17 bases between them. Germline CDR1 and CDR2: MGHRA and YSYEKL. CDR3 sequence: CASSQTGIRNGYTF. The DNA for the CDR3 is TGCGCCAGCAGTCAAACAGGGATTCGGAATGGCTACACCTTC.

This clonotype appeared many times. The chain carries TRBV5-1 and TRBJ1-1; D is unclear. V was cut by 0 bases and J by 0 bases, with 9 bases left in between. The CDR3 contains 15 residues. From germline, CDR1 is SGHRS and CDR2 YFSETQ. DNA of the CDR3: TGCGCCAGCAGCTTGGCTGGGAGCATGAACACTGAAGCTTTCTTT. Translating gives CASSLAGSMNTEAFF.

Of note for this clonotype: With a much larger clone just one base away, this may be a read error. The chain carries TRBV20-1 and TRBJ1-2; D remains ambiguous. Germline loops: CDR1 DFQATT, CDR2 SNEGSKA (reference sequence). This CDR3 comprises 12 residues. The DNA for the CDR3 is TGCAGTGCTAGAGGGGATAACTATGGCTGCACCTTC. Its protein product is CSARGDNYGCTF.

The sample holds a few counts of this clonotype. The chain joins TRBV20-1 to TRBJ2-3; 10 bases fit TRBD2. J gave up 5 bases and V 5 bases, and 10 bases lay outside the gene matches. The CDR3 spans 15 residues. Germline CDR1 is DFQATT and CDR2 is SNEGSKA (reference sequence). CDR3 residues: CSAHSGGAGGDTQYF. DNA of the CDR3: TGCAGTGCTCACAGCGGGGGGGCCGGAGGAGATACGCAGTATTTT.

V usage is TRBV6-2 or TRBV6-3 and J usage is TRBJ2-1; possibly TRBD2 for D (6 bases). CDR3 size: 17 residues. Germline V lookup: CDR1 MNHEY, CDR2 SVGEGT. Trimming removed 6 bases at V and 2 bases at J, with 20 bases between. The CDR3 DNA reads TGTGCCAGCAGCCAGGAGGCGGGGCTGGGGACCTACAATGAGCAGTTCTTC. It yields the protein CASSQEAGLGTYNEQFF.